This T cell receptor beta chain derives from a study of post-analysis software for immune sequencing data. Study as a whole: Recorded subtypes: relapsing-remitting, secondary progressive, progressive-relapsing; some patients unannotated. Study findings and constraints: The F measure placed samples prepared in the same batch into strongly shared clusters. When compared against controls, multiple sclerosis patients showed significantly lower normalized Chao1 diversity. Controls had lower frequencies than patients of a handful of TRBV segments, which included TRBV5-6, TRBV5-1 and TRBV20-1.

The CDR3 is 15 residues long. From germline, CDR1 is MDHEN and CDR2 SYDVKM. TCR beta cDNA libraries had unique molecular identifiers. One entry per CDR3 protein, called by TCRdb with MiXCR from the PCR reads. Of some 500,000 distinct CDR3 sequences in the sample, 40% to 55% were seen once. About this clonotype itself: Its antigen remains unknown.

Source material: blood. The rearrangement joins TRBV28 to TRBJ2-7; 7 bases are shared with TRBD1. The J call may be mistaken, given a closer DNA end match to TRBJ2-5. The TCR originated in a girl aged 10-17 years with multiple sclerosis. The CDR3 here is CASSAAGTDKETQYF. CDR3 coding DNA: TGTGCCAGCAGCGCGGCCGGGACAGATAAAGAGACCCAGTACTTC.